A selection of T cell receptor beta chains follows, all from one sample in a study of human T cells and chemical hapten exposure. One entry per CDR3 protein results from TCRdb running MiXCR on the RACE reads. The repertoire holds about 52,000 distinct CDR3 sequences, with 8% to 10% as singletons. The source was whole blood, collected in connection with sensitization to the hapten diphenylcyclopropenone (DPC). The receptor set was obtained from a woman aged 40 to 49 with alopecia areata. Some clones in this sample may be carry-over from other donors' samples. Each CDR3 is given with its conserved first and last residue.

v_call cdr3_aa
TRBV28 CASSKTGAMNTEAFF
TRBV11-2 CASSLDVTDTQYF
TRBV2 CASSVPRGHEQFF
TRBV21-1 CASMKPSEAFF
TRBV11-1 CASSDSISYEQYF
TRBV20-1 CSAPGDRGLTNEQYF
TRBV6-4 CASSDDPTDTQYF
TRBV12-3/TRBV12-4 CASSLDQETQYF
TRBV6-6 CASSYTSDYEQYF
TRBV7-9 CASSLAVYPSTDTQYF
TRBV9 CASSLDTNSPDEQYF
TRBV7-2 CASSSRQGANEQFF
TRBV19 CASSIDRGAEAFF
TRBV20-1 CSAEGPTSYEQYF
TRBV7-6 CASSLGDLVDEQFF
TRBV6-5 CASSSRLETQYF
TRBV29-1 CSVAIGTGYTEAFF
TRBV2 CASTLGLHGGKTQYF
TRBV15 CATSRLQGTTEAFF
TRBV12-3/TRBV12-4 CASSREGRLARKADTQYF
TRBV18 CASSRGEETQYF
TRBV3-1 CASSPGPWDTGELFF
TRBV10-3 CAIKTRPGTYEQYF
TRBV29-1 CSVGQGAPSDEQFF
TRBV18 CASSPPVSRNTEAFF
TRBV10-2 CASRTNTGTENSPLHF
TRBV11-1 CASSFTGTYEQYF
TRBV12-3/TRBV12-4 CASSHGGGSEAYEQYF
TRBV5-6 CASTPDRVNTEAFF
TRBV6-4 CASSPIAGATDTQYF
TRBV21-1 CASSADSGTGAPLYFTDTQYF
TRBV29-1 CSVVGAETEAFF
TRBV29-1 CSAENLAGGPETQYF
TRBV12-3/TRBV12-4 CASSPLSGLLAAPYEQYF
TRBV29-1 CSVEGQGKVDEQFF
TRBV28 CASSSGLMSWEQYF
TRBV6-6 CASSSRTLNQPQHF
TRBV7-2 CASSSPVSRETQYF
TRBV5-1 CASSQGTSANEQFF
TRBV15 CATSRDYSDTQYF
TRBV5-8 CASSLIQDNTEAFF